This TCR beta chain comes out of a study of T cells in tumors after PD-1 blockade. At the level of the study: Tumor samples yielded 20 to 25-fold more depth than single-cell TCR sequencing.

Repertoires were generated with immunoSEQ multiplex PCR, while TCRdb's copy carries only in-frame clones and drops some. The table includes some 14,000 clones, about 63% detected once. Of note for this clone: As yet, its antigen is unknown.

Study observations and caveats: In squamous cell carcinoma, about half of expanded exhausted clones were novel.

Treatment was either pembrolizumab 200 mg every 3 weeks or cemiplimab 350 mg every 2 weeks. Post-treatment squamous cell carcinoma samples were taken on average 31 days after treatment start. The sequence derives from a human donor with cutaneous squamous cell carcinoma. Source: tumor tissue, taken after anti-PD-1 treatment.

The CDR3: CASSSQQGPREQYF. CDR3 sequence (DNA): TGTGCCAGCAGTTCCCAACAGGGACCGCGCGAGCAGTACTTC. The chain is built from TRBV6-2 or TRBV6-3 and TRBJ2-7, with a weak D call TRBD1 (6 bases). The CDR3 length is 14 residues. The V and J ends lost 4 bases and 6 bases respectively, with 16 bases between them. Germline loops: CDR1 MNHEY, CDR2 SVGEGT.